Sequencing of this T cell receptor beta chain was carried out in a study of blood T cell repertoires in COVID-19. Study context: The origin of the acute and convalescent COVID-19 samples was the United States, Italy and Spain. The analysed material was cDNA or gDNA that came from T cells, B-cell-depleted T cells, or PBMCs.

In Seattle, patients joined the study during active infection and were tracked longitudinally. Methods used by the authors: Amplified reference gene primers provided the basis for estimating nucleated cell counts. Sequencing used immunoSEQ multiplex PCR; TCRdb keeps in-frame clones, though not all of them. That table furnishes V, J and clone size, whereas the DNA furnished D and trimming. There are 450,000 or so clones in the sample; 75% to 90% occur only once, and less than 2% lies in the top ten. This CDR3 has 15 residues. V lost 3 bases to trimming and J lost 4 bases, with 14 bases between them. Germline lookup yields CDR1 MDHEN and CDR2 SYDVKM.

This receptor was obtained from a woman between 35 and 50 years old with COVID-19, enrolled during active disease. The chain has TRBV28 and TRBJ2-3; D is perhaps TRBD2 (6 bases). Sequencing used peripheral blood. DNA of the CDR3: TGTGCCAGCAGTTTCAGGAAGCGGGTGGCAGATACGCAGTATTTT. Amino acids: CASSFRKRVADTQYF.